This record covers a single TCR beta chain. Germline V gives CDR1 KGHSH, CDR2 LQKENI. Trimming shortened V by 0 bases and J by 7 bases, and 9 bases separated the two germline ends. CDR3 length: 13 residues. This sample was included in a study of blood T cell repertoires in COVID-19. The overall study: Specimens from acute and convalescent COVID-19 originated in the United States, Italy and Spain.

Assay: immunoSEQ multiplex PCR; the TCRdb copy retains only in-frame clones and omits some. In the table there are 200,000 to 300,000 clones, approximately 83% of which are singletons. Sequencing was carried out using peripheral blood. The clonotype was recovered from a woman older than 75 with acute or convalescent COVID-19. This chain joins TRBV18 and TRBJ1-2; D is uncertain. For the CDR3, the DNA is TGTGCCAGCTCACCACCGAATGAGGGTGGCTACACCTTC. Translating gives CASSPPNEGGYTF.